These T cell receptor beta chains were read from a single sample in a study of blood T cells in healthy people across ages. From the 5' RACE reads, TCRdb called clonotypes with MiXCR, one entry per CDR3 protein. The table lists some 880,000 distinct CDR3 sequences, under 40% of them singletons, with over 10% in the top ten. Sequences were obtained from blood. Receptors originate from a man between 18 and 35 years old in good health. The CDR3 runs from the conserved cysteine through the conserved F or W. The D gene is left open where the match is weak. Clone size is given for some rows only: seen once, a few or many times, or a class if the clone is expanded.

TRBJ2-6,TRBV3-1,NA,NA,TGTGCCAGCAGCCAGAACTCTGGGGCCAACGTCCTGACTTTC,CASSQNSGANVLTF
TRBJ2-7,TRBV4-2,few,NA,TGTGCCAGCAGATCCCCAGGCTACGAGCAGTACTTC,CASRSPGYEQYF
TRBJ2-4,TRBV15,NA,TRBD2,TGTGCCACCAGCTCACAATACGGAGGTAGCGGGGGGCTAATAGGTGACATTCAGTACTTC,CATSSQYGGSGGLIGDIQYF
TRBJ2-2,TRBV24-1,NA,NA,TGTGCCACCAGTGACCCGGGACAATTCAACACCGGGGAGCTGTTTTTT,CATSDPGQFNTGELFF
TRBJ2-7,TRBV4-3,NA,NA,TGCGCCAGCAGCCAAGAGGCATCCACCAGATACGGGCAGTACTTC,CASSQEASTRYGQYF
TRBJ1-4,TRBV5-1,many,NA,TGCGCCAGCAGCTTGGCCACGGGGATAGACGAAAAACTGTTTTTT,CASSLATGIDEKLFF
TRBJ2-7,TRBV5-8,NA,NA,TGTGCCAGCAGCTTTTCCGGGGCCACCCCCTCCTACAATGAGCAGTACTTC,CASSFSGATPSYNEQYF
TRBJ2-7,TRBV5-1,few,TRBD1,TGCGCCAGCAGCTCACCTGCCGGGACAGCGGCCTACGAGCAGTACTTC,CASSSPAGTAAYEQYF
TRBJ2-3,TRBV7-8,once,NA,TGTGCCAGCAGCTTAAATTCCCAGGGGATCACAGATACGCAGTATTTT,CASSLNSQGITDTQYF
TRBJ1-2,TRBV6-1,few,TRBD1,TGTGCCAGCAGCCTCCGGGACAGGGGGGACTATGGCTACACCTTC,CASSLRDRGDYGYTF
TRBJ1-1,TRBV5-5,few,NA,TGTGCCAGCAGCTGGGCTGGGGGCAACGCTGAAGCTTTCTTT,CASSWAGGNAEAFF
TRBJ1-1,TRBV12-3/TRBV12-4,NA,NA,TGTGCCAGCAGTTTAGAAGGGATTGGGGCTGAAGCTTTCTTT,CASSLEGIGAEAFF
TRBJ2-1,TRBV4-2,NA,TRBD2,TGTGCCAGCAGCCAGGTTAGCGGGGGGAACCGCAATGAGCAGTTCTTC,CASSQVSGGNRNEQFF
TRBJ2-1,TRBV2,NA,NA,TGTGCCAGCAAAGGACAGAACAATGAGCAGTTCTTC,CASKGQNNEQFF
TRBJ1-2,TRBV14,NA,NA,TGTGCCAGCAGCTCGTTGACGGCAAGATATGGCTACACCTTC,CASSSLTARYGYTF
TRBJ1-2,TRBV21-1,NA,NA,TGTGCCAGCAGCCTTACGGGGAGCGATGGCTACACCTTC,CASSLTGSDGYTF
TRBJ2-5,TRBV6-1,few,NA,TGTGCCAGCAGTGAAGGGCAGGTCAGAGAGACCCAGTACTTC,CASSEGQVRETQYF
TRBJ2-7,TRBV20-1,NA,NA,TGCAGTGCTAGCGGGACTCCCTACGAGCAGTACTTC,CSASGTPYEQYF
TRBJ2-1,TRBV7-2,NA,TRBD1,TGTGCCAGCAGCGTAGGGACAGGGGACAATGAGCAGTTCTTC,CASSVGTGDNEQFF
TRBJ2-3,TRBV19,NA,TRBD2,TGTGCCAGTATGACTAGCGGGTTAACAGATACGCAGTATTTT,CASMTSGLTDTQYF
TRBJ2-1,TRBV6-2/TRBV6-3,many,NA,TGTGCCAGCAGCACGGACAGAGCGATATACAATGAGCAGTTCTTC,CASSTDRAIYNEQFF
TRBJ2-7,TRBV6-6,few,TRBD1,TGTGCCAGCAGCAATCCGGGACAGGGGTACGAGCAGTACTTC,CASSNPGQGYEQYF
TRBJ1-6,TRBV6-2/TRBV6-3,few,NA,TGTGCCTCGGGGCAGGGCAAAAATTCACCCCTCCACTTT,CASGQGKNSPLHF
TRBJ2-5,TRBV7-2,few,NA,TGTGCCAGCAGCCGCCCAGACCAAGAGACCCAGTACTTC,CASSRPDQETQYF
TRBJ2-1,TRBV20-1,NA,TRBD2,TGCAGTGTTGCAGCGGGGGGGCCGGGTGAGCAGTTCTTC,CSVAAGGPGEQFF
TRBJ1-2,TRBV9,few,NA,TGTGCCAGCAGCGTAGTGGCTAACTATGGCTACACCTTC,CASSVVANYGYTF
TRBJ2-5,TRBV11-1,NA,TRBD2,TGTGCCAGCAGACAGAAACTAGCGGGGGGCTTCAATGAGCAGTACTTC,CASRQKLAGGFNEQYF
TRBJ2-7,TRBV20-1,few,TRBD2,TGCAGTGCTAGATCCGGGACTAGCGGGACCTACGAGCAGTACTTC,CSARSGTSGTYEQYF
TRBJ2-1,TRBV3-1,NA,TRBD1,TGTACCAGCAGCCAAGTTTGGGGACAGGGGTGGGAATCGAATGAGCAGTTCTTC,CTSSQVWGQGWESNEQFF
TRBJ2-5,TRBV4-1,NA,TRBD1,TGCGCCAGCAGCGCCCATACAGGGGTCGATGGCGGGTCCTCCGGGCTCCCAAACGGCAATGAGCAGTACTTC,CASSAHTGVDGGSSGLPNGNEQYF
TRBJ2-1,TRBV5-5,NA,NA,TGTGCCAGCATCTATGGCACCGGCTACAATGAGCAGTTCTTC,CASIYGTGYNEQFF
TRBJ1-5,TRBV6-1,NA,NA,TGTGACAGCAGTGAAATTGTGGGGGTCAATCAGCCCCAGCATTTT,CDSSEIVGVNQPQHF
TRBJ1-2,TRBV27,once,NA,TGTGCCAGCAGCGGGACGGAAACCCCCGATGGCTACACCTTC,CASSGTETPDGYTF
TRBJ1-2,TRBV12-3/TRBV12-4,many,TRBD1,TGTGCCAGCAGCAACCCGGGACAGGGGGAAAGTGGCTACACCTTC,CASSNPGQGESGYTF
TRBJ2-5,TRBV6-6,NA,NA,TGTGCCAGCAGTTACCCGAAATCGGGGGAAGAGACCCAGTACTTC,CASSYPKSGEETQYF
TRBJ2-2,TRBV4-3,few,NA,TGCGCCAGCAGCCGCCCGGGAACCGGGGAGCTGTTTTTT,CASSRPGTGELFF
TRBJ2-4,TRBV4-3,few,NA,TGCGCCAGCAGCCAGGGAGCCGGGACCAAAAACATTCAGTACTTC,CASSQGAGTKNIQYF
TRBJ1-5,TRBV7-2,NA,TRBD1,TGTGCCAGCAGCCCGTGGACAGGGAATGGGCAGCCCCAGCATTTT,CASSPWTGNGQPQHF
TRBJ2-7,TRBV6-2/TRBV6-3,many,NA,TGTGCCAGCAGTTTGGGTACCCAGCAGTACTTC,CASSLGTQQYF
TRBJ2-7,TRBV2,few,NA,TGTGCCAGTCACGTGGACAAGTACTACGAGCAGTACTTC,CASHVDKYYEQYF
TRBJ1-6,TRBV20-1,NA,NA,TGCAGTGCTAGAGTCTATGAAGGGGACTCCTATAATTCACCCCTCCACTTT,CSARVYEGDSYNSPLHF
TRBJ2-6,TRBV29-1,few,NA,TGCAGCGTTGAGGGGGCTGGGGCCAACGTCCTGACTTTC,CSVEGAGANVLTF
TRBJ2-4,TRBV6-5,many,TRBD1,TGTGCCAGCAGTTTGGGGACAGGGCTTGGAAACATTCAGTACTTC,CASSLGTGLGNIQYF
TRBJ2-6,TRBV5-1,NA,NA,TGCACCAGCAGCTTGGTTTCGGATACCTCTGGGGCCAACGTCCTGACTTTC,CTSSLVSDTSGANVLTF
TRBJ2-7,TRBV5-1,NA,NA,TGCGCCAGCAGCTGGGCCCCCTCCTACGAGCAGTACTTC,CASSWAPSYEQYF